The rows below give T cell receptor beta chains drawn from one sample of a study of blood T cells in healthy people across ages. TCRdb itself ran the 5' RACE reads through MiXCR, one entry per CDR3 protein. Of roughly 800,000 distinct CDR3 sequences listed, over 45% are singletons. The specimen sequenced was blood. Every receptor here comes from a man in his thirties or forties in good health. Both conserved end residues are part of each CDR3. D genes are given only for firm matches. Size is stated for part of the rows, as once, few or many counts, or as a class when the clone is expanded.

cdr3_nt: TGCGCCAGCAGCCCGGGTCTAGGTCTCACAGATACGCAGTATTTT
cdr3_aa: CASSPGLGLTDTQYF
clone_size: once
j_call: TRBJ2-3
d_call: .
v_call: TRBV4-3

cdr3_nt: TGCGCCAGCAGCTTTGAGAGAGAGCAGTACTTC
cdr3_aa: CASSFEREQYF
clone_size: few
j_call: TRBJ2-7
d_call: .
v_call: TRBV5-1

cdr3_nt: TGCAGTGCTAGAGGAAGTCGGGACAGGGCCTACAATGAGCAGTTCTTC
cdr3_aa: CSARGSRDRAYNEQFF
clone_size: few
j_call: TRBJ2-1
d_call: TRBD1
v_call: TRBV20-1

cdr3_nt: TGTGCCAGCAGTTTTACGGGGACCACTGAAGCTTTCTTT
cdr3_aa: CASSFTGTTEAFF
clone_size: .
j_call: TRBJ1-1
d_call: .
v_call: TRBV12-3/TRBV12-4

cdr3_nt: TGTGCCACCACTGACCCCTCAGAAGCTTTCTTT
cdr3_aa: CATTDPSEAFF
clone_size: .
j_call: TRBJ1-1
d_call: .
v_call: TRBV24-1

cdr3_nt: TGTGCCAGCAGTAGGACAGTATACTGCGAGCAGTACTTC
cdr3_aa: CASSRTVYCEQYF
clone_size: .
j_call: TRBJ2-7
d_call: .
v_call: TRBV6-1

cdr3_nt: TGTGCCAGCAGCTTAGGGATAGCGGAAAATCAAGAGACCCAGTACTTC
cdr3_aa: CASSLGIAENQETQYF
clone_size: .
j_call: TRBJ2-5
d_call: .
v_call: TRBV7-9

cdr3_nt: TGTGCCAGCAATAGCTGGAGAAACGAGCAGTACTTC
cdr3_aa: CASNSWRNEQYF
clone_size: .
j_call: TRBJ2-7
d_call: .
v_call: TRBV6-5

cdr3_nt: TGTGCCAGCAGCCTCGGACACTGGGAGACCCAGTACTTC
cdr3_aa: CASSLGHWETQYF
clone_size: .
j_call: TRBJ2-5
d_call: .
v_call: TRBV7-9

cdr3_nt: TGCGCCAGCAGCCCAGTCCGACAGAACACCGGGGAGCTGTTTTTT
cdr3_aa: CASSPVRQNTGELFF
clone_size: .
j_call: TRBJ2-2
d_call: .
v_call: TRBV5-1

cdr3_nt: TGTGCCAGCCGGGACAGTAGTGCAGATACGCAGTATTTT
cdr3_aa: CASRDSSADTQYF
clone_size: .
j_call: TRBJ2-3
d_call: TRBD1
v_call: TRBV28

cdr3_nt: TGTGCCAGCAGTCCCGACCAAAGGGTAGCGGGACCCACACCCACTACTCACGAGCAGTACTTC
cdr3_aa: CASSPDQRVAGPTPTTHEQYF
clone_size: .
j_call: TRBJ2-7
d_call: TRBD2
v_call: TRBV6-1

cdr3_nt: TGTGCCAGCAGTTATCGCCAGGAATTTAACACCGGGGAGCTGTTTTTT
cdr3_aa: CASSYRQEFNTGELFF
clone_size: .
j_call: TRBJ2-2
d_call: .
v_call: TRBV6-2/TRBV6-3

cdr3_nt: TGTGCCACCAGTGATTATCGCGCAGCGGGAGTATCAGATACGCAGTATTTT
cdr3_aa: CATSDYRAAGVSDTQYF
clone_size: .
j_call: TRBJ2-3
d_call: TRBD2
v_call: TRBV24-1

cdr3_nt: TGTGCCAGCAGCCAAGACCAGGCTGATCAGCCCCAGCATTTT
cdr3_aa: CASSQDQADQPQHF
clone_size: once
j_call: TRBJ1-5
d_call: .
v_call: TRBV4-2

cdr3_nt: TGTGCCAGCAGCCCCGGGAGGGCAGGGGCCAACGTCCTGACTTTC
cdr3_aa: CASSPGRAGANVLTF
clone_size: .
j_call: TRBJ2-6
d_call: TRBD2
v_call: TRBV3-1

cdr3_nt: TGCAGTGCTAGGGGGACCAACACTGAAGCTTTCTTT
cdr3_aa: CSARGTNTEAFF
clone_size: few
j_call: TRBJ1-1
d_call: .
v_call: TRBV20-1

cdr3_nt: TGTGCCAGCAGCTTAAGACTCGGCCTTGCCTACGAGCAGTACTTC
cdr3_aa: CASSLRLGLAYEQYF
clone_size: .
j_call: TRBJ2-7
d_call: .
v_call: TRBV7-2

cdr3_nt: TGTGCCTGGAGTCAGAGCTCCTACGAGCAGTACTTC
cdr3_aa: CAWSQSSYEQYF
clone_size: .
j_call: TRBJ2-7
d_call: .
v_call: TRBV30

cdr3_nt: TGCGCCAGCAGCAGGGACAGGGTAGTGAATGAGCAGTTCTTC
cdr3_aa: CASSRDRVVNEQFF
clone_size: .
j_call: TRBJ2-1
d_call: TRBD1
v_call: TRBV5-1

cdr3_nt: TGTGCCAGCAGCTTAGGTCGGACTAGCAACGGTAATGAGCAGTTCTTC
cdr3_aa: CASSLGRTSNGNEQFF
clone_size: .
j_call: TRBJ2-1
d_call: TRBD2
v_call: TRBV7-2

cdr3_nt: TGTGCCAGCATCCCGGGCCCGGGAGAGACCCAGTACTTC
cdr3_aa: CASIPGPGETQYF
clone_size: .
j_call: TRBJ2-5
d_call: .
v_call: TRBV3-1

cdr3_nt: TGTGCCAGCAGCCTGACAGGGTTAAACACTGAAGCTTTCTTT
cdr3_aa: CASSLTGLNTEAFF
clone_size: .
j_call: TRBJ1-1
d_call: TRBD1
v_call: TRBV5-1

cdr3_nt: TGCGCCAGCAGCCAAGACCGGGACAGTCCCTACGAGCAGTACTTC
cdr3_aa: CASSQDRDSPYEQYF
clone_size: few
j_call: TRBJ2-7
d_call: TRBD1
v_call: TRBV4-3

cdr3_nt: TGCGCCAGCTCCCGCATTTCAGGTGGCACCGGGGAGCTGTTTTTT
cdr3_aa: CASSRISGGTGELFF
clone_size: .
j_call: TRBJ2-2
d_call: .
v_call: TRBV5-1

cdr3_nt: TGCAGCCTCAAGGGACCTACGAGCACAGATACGCAGTATTTT
cdr3_aa: CSLKGPTSTDTQYF
clone_size: .
j_call: TRBJ2-3
d_call: .
v_call: TRBV20-1

cdr3_nt: TGCGCCAGCAGCCAAGCTCAGGGGGAGGAGACCCAGTACTTC
cdr3_aa: CASSQAQGEETQYF
clone_size: .
j_call: TRBJ2-5
d_call: TRBD1
v_call: TRBV4-1

cdr3_nt: TGTGCCAGCAGTTTACGCGGCGAGGAGCAGTACTTC
cdr3_aa: CASSLRGEEQYF
clone_size: .
j_call: TRBJ2-7
d_call: .
v_call: TRBV28

cdr3_nt: TGCAGTGCTCGGCTCGGGACAGGGGGTGGGGAGACCCAGTACTTC
cdr3_aa: CSARLGTGGGETQYF
clone_size: few
j_call: TRBJ2-5
d_call: TRBD1
v_call: TRBV20-1

cdr3_nt: TGTGCCAGCAGCCAAGGGCGAGTAGGGGCCCTCTGGCCCCAGCATTTT
cdr3_aa: CASSQGRVGALWPQHF
clone_size: .
j_call: TRBJ1-5
d_call: .
v_call: TRBV3-1

cdr3_nt: TGCAGTGCTGACGACCCGATGATAGCCAAAAACATTCAGTACTTC
cdr3_aa: CSADDPMIAKNIQYF
clone_size: .
j_call: TRBJ2-4
d_call: .
v_call: TRBV20-1

cdr3_nt: TGTGCCAGCAGGTCCGGGGTCATGGGGATCAATGAGCAGTTCTTC
cdr3_aa: CASRSGVMGINEQFF
clone_size: .
j_call: TRBJ2-1
d_call: .
v_call: TRBV28

cdr3_nt: TGCGCCAGCAGCTTGACTTTTGGCGTCTCAGCCAAAAACATTCAGTACTTC
cdr3_aa: CASSLTFGVSAKNIQYF
clone_size: .
j_call: TRBJ2-4
d_call: .
v_call: TRBV5-1

cdr3_nt: TGTGCCAGCAGCGCCTTCACAGATACGCAGTATTTT
cdr3_aa: CASSAFTDTQYF
clone_size: few
j_call: TRBJ2-3
d_call: .
v_call: TRBV7-2

cdr3_nt: TGTGCCAGCAGTTTATTAGGGGGCGCCGGCACTGAAGCTTTCTTT
cdr3_aa: CASSLLGGAGTEAFF
clone_size: .
j_call: TRBJ1-1
d_call: TRBD1
v_call: TRBV27

cdr3_nt: TGTGCCACCCCAGCGGCTACGCAGTATTTT
cdr3_aa: CATPAATQYF
clone_size: few
j_call: TRBJ2-3
d_call: .
v_call: TRBV4-2

cdr3_nt: TGTGCCAGCAGCTTACGCGGCCAGAGTGCCTCCAATGAGCAGTTCTTC
cdr3_aa: CASSLRGQSASNEQFF
clone_size: .
j_call: TRBJ2-1
d_call: .
v_call: TRBV7-2

cdr3_nt: TGTGCCAGCAGTCCTTCGACAGGGGACCGCTACAATGAGCAGTTCTTC
cdr3_aa: CASSPSTGDRYNEQFF
clone_size: .
j_call: TRBJ2-1
d_call: TRBD1
v_call: TRBV27

cdr3_nt: TGCAGCGTTTTAGGGGGGACCGGGGAGCTGTTTTTT
cdr3_aa: CSVLGGTGELFF
clone_size: few
j_call: TRBJ2-2
d_call: .
v_call: TRBV29-1

cdr3_nt: TGTGCCAGCAGTTGGGGCAGTCCAACCGGGGAGCTGTTTTTT
cdr3_aa: CASSWGSPTGELFF
clone_size: once
j_call: TRBJ2-2
d_call: .
v_call: TRBV12-3/TRBV12-4

cdr3_nt: TGTGCCAGCAGCTTAGGGGTGACAGGGGGGGAGCAGTACTTC
cdr3_aa: CASSLGVTGGEQYF
clone_size: once
j_call: TRBJ2-7
d_call: TRBD1
v_call: TRBV7-2

cdr3_nt: TGTGCCAGCAGCAAACGTCGGTCGGACAAACACTATGGCTACACCTTC
cdr3_aa: CASSKRRSDKHYGYTF
clone_size: .
j_call: TRBJ1-2
d_call: .
v_call: TRBV21-1

cdr3_nt: TGTGCCAGCACCATATTCTTCCCTGTTGCGGACTTTTGGGATGGCTACACCTTC
cdr3_aa: CASTIFFPVADFWDGYTF
clone_size: .
j_call: TRBJ1-2
d_call: .
v_call: TRBV6-2/TRBV6-3

cdr3_nt: TGCAGTGCTAGAGATCTGGGGACTAGCGGCCCAGATACGCAGTATTTT
cdr3_aa: CSARDLGTSGPDTQYF
clone_size: .
j_call: TRBJ2-3
d_call: TRBD2
v_call: TRBV20-1

cdr3_nt: TGCGCCAGCAGCACAAGGGCCGGTGGCTACACCTTC
cdr3_aa: CASSTRAGGYTF
clone_size: .
j_call: TRBJ1-2
d_call: .
v_call: TRBV5-1

cdr3_nt: TGTGCCAGCAGTTTAACGGGAGGGACCTACAATGAGCAGTTCTTC
cdr3_aa: CASSLTGGTYNEQFF
clone_size: .
j_call: TRBJ2-1
d_call: TRBD2
v_call: TRBV12-3/TRBV12-4

cdr3_nt: TGCAGTGCTAGTAGGGGGGGATCGTACTTC
cdr3_aa: CSASRGGSYF
clone_size: .
j_call: TRBJ2-4
d_call: .
v_call: TRBV20-1

cdr3_nt: TGTGCCAGCAGCCCCAACCCCGGGACTAGCTCTGCTGAGCAGTTCTTC
cdr3_aa: CASSPNPGTSSAEQFF
clone_size: once
j_call: TRBJ2-1
d_call: TRBD2
v_call: TRBV7-2

cdr3_nt: TGTGCCAGCAGTTTCCATCTAGCGGAAGATACGCAGTATTTT
cdr3_aa: CASSFHLAEDTQYF
clone_size: .
j_call: TRBJ2-3
d_call: TRBD2
v_call: TRBV6-2/TRBV6-3

cdr3_nt: TGTGCCAGCAGTCCCGGACAGGGCTCAGCCAAAAACATTCAGTACTTC
cdr3_aa: CASSPGQGSAKNIQYF
clone_size: .
j_call: TRBJ2-4
d_call: TRBD1
v_call: TRBV11-2

cdr3_nt: TGTGCCAGCAGTTCGTGGCGGGGGGGCCTAGGTAATGAGCAGTTCTTC
cdr3_aa: CASSSWRGGLGNEQFF
clone_size: .
j_call: TRBJ2-1
d_call: TRBD2
v_call: TRBV12-3/TRBV12-4

cdr3_nt: TGTGCCAGCAGCCCCCCCGCGGACGTTTATGGCTACACCTTC
cdr3_aa: CASSPPADVYGYTF
clone_size: .
j_call: TRBJ1-2
d_call: .
v_call: TRBV3-1

cdr3_nt: TGTGCCAGCAGCCTAGGGGGGCACTCCTACGAGCAGTACTTC
cdr3_aa: CASSLGGHSYEQYF
clone_size: .
j_call: TRBJ2-7
d_call: .
v_call: TRBV5-5

cdr3_nt: TGTGCCAGCAGCCAAGATCGGGTTTTAGGGTCACCCCTCCACTTT
cdr3_aa: CASSQDRVLGSPLHF
clone_size: .
j_call: TRBJ1-6
d_call: .
v_call: TRBV4-2

cdr3_nt: TGCGCCAGCAGCTCGGGACAAACTAGCTCCTACAATGAGCAGTACTTC
cdr3_aa: CASSSGQTSSYNEQYF
clone_size: .
j_call: TRBJ2-7
d_call: .
v_call: TRBV5-1

cdr3_nt: TGTGCCAGCAGCCAAGAGGACAGCCGCGGGACCCAGTACTTC
cdr3_aa: CASSQEDSRGTQYF
clone_size: .
j_call: TRBJ2-5
d_call: .
v_call: TRBV4-2

cdr3_nt: TGTGCCAGCAGTTTATGGGCTAGCGGGAACTACGAGCAGTACTTC
cdr3_aa: CASSLWASGNYEQYF
clone_size: .
j_call: TRBJ2-7
d_call: TRBD2
v_call: TRBV28